These 11 T cell receptor beta chains originate from one sample sequenced in a study of blood T cell repertoires in COVID-19. Repertoires were generated with immunoSEQ multiplex PCR, while TCRdb's copy carries only in-frame clones and drops some. The profile shows approximately 65,000 clones, nearly 90% of them singletons. The sample consisted of peripheral blood. The receptor source for this set is a woman aged 45-65 years with active COVID-19.

The CDR3 DNA sequence: TGTGCCAGCAGTTTTCAGGGGCGCCACAATGAGCAGTTCTTC. Its protein product is CASSFQGRHNEQFF. This rearrangement joins TRBV27 to TRBJ2-1, with D maybe TRBD1 (6 bases). The CDR3 consists of 14 residues. CDR1 and CDR2 from the germline V gene are MNHEY and SMNVEV (reference sequence). Trimming took off 3 bases at V and 5 bases at J, with 11 bases between the two ends.

This clone turned up a few times. CDR3 in DNA: TGTGCCAGCAGCCCGACTAGTGACCTCTCCTACGAGCAGTACTTC. Its protein product is CASSPTSDLSYEQYF. This rearrangement joins TRBV7-9 to TRBJ2-7; a weak D match, TRBD2 (6 bases). The CDR3 is 15 amino acids. Looked up from germline, CDR1 is SEHNR and CDR2 is FQNEAQ (reference sequence). V was pared by 5 bases and J by 0 bases, with 14 bases between.

This chain links TRBV2 with TRBJ2-7; D not certain. There are 13 residues in the CDR3. Trimming took 3 bases from V and 2 from J, leaving 8 bases between them. Germline loops: CDR1 SNHLY, CDR2 FYNNEI. CDR3 in amino acids: CASSDYLTYEQYF. The CDR3 DNA reads TGTGCCAGCAGTGACTATTTAACCTACGAGCAGTACTTC.

The CDR3 nucleotides read TGTGCCAGCAGCACCCGGGGGCTAGCGGGAGGGCTAGGTTCCTACGAGCAGTACTTC. Its protein is CASSTRGLAGGLGSYEQYF. V usage is TRBV21-1 and J usage is TRBJ2-7; the table's D call, TRBD2, has no DNA check behind it. TRBV21-1 is described as a pseudogene. There are 19 residues in the CDR3.

V is TRBV7-9 and J is TRBJ2-3; possibly TRBD2 for D (6 bases). CDR1 is SEHNR and CDR2 is FQNEAQ in the germline V gene (reference sequence). V dropped 8 bases and J dropped 2 bases, with 23 bases sitting between them. The length of the CDR3 is 17 residues. As DNA, the CDR3 is TGTGCCAGCGCGGCGGGGCGGGTTTTAATCGACACAGATACGCAGTATTTT. It translates to CASAAGRVLIDTDTQYF. The entire variable domain, with the rest obtained from reference TRBV7-9 and TRBJ2-3, is as follows: DTGVSQNPRHKITKRGQNVTFRCDPISEHNRLYWYRQTLGQGPEFLTYFQNEAQLEKSRLLSDRFSAERPKGSFSTLEIQRTEQGDSAMYLCASAAGRVLIDTDTQYFGPGTRLTVL.

The chain employs TRBV19 and TRBJ1-1; a weak D match, TRBD1 (5 bases). The germline V gene encodes CDR1 LNHDA and CDR2 SQIVND (reference sequence). Trimming stripped 10 bases from V and 0 bases from J, with 24 bases between. The CDR3 is 17 amino acids. CDR3: CATAEVGLATLNTEAFF. CDR3 DNA: TGTGCCACCGCAGAGGTGGGGCTTGCGACATTGAACACTGAAGCTTTCTTT.

This chain uses TRBV18 with TRBJ2-7, with a weak D call TRBD1 (6 bases). The germline V and J ends were trimmed by 3 bases and 7 bases, with 10 bases remaining between them. The CDR3 totals 12 residues. Germline lookup yields CDR1 KGHSH and CDR2 LQKENI. The DNA of the CDR3 is TGTGCCAGCTCACCTCAAACAGGGGAGCAGTACTTC. It specifies CASSPQTGEQYF. The variable domain in full, completed from reference TRBV18 and TRBJ2-7, reads NAGVMQNPRHLVRRRGQEARLRCSPMKGHSHVYWYRQLPEEGLKFMVYLQKENIIDESGMPKERFSAEFPKEGPSILRIQQVVRGDSAAYFCASSPQTGEQYFGPGTRLTVT.

The chain has TRBV3-1 (or the pseudogene TRBV3-2) and TRBJ2-5, with TRBD1 matching over 11 bases. CDR3 length: 14 amino acids. V trimming: 6 bases; J trimming: 5 bases; junction bases outside the gene matches: 5. From germline, CDR1 is LGHDT and CDR2 YNNKEL (reference sequence). Here the CDR3 reads CASREDRGQETQYF. CDR3 coding DNA: TGTGCCAGCAGGGAGGACAGGGGGCAGGAGACCCAGTACTTC.

This chain connects TRBV19 to TRBJ2-7; D might be TRBD2 (7 bases). This CDR3 has 14 residues. Trimming cost V 5 bases and J 4 bases, with 15 bases left between them. Looked up from germline, CDR1 is LNHDA and CDR2 is SQIVND (reference sequence). CDR3 protein: CASSSSGGSYEQYF. The CDR3 DNA reads TGTGCCAGTAGTTCGTCGGGGGGCTCATACGAGCAGTACTTC.

The chain is built from TRBV6-5 and TRBJ2-1, with a possible D match to TRBD2 (6 bases). Germline CDR1 is MNHEY and CDR2 is SVGAGI. The CDR3 runs 16 residues. V was trimmed by 2 bases and J by 2 bases, leaving 13 bases between them. The CDR3 DNA reads TGTGCCAGCAGTTACGGGGGTCGGGGGACCTACAATGAGCAGTTCTTC. Protein: CASSYGGRGTYNEQFF.

The gene calls are TRBV6-5 and TRBJ2-3; 12 bases align to TRBD1. V gave up 5 bases and J gave up 4 bases; unmatched junction bases: 4. Germline CDR1 and CDR2: MNHEY and SVGAGI. The CDR3 contains 15 residues. The chain's CDR3 is CASSRGQGAADTQYF. Written as DNA, the CDR3 is TGTGCCAGCAGTAGGGGACAGGGGGCAGCAGATACGCAGTATTTT.